Sequencing of this T cell receptor beta chain was carried out in a study of shared clonotypes between healthy human individuals. This clone was picked up one time. Sequencing used immunoSEQ multiplex PCR; TCRdb keeps in-frame clones, though not all of them. The sample yields some 2,000,000 clones, 90% to 95% seen once. This TCR came from a man between 18 and 29 years old in good health. Material for sequencing was naive CD4+ T cells sorted from blood. Subset specified: CD45RA+ positively selected.

The CDR3 loop reads CASSSTDSFYEQYF. The CDR3 nucleotides are TGCGCCAGCAGCTCCACCGACAGTTTCTACGAGCAGTACTTC. J is TRBJ2-7 and V is TRBV5-1; the D gene is possibly TRBD1 (5 bases). Germline V gene sequence: CDR1 SGHRS, CDR2 YFSETQ. V lost 3 bases and J lost 3, with 13 bases in between. The CDR3 spans 14 residues.